This TCR beta chain originates from a study of blood T cell repertoires in COVID-19. Turning to the study itself: Italy, Spain and the United States were the sources of the convalescent and acute COVID-19 samples. Nucleic acid was either cDNA or gDNA, and it came from T cells, B-cell-depleted T cells, or PBMCs.

Per the original methods: Counts of nucleated cells, estimated from reference gene primer amplification, were obtained. This table comes from immunoSEQ multiplex PCR, and its TCRdb copy is limited to in-frame clones, with some not included. V, J and clone size derive from that table, while D and trimming were established from the DNA sequence. Among approximately 240,000 clones, about 80% were seen once, and the ten largest hold about 2.3%. The TCR was taken from a woman aged 55-69 years with acute or convalescent COVID-19. The sequenced material came from peripheral blood.

CDR3 sequence (DNA): TGTGCCAGCAGCTACACTAGCGGGGGGTATAAAGATACGCAGTATTTT. It yields the protein CASSYTSGGYKDTQYF. The chain uses TRBV6-5 and TRBJ2-3, with TRBD2 identical over 12 bases. Germline CDR1 is MNHEY and CDR2 is SVGAGI. The ends lost 6 bases at V and 5 bases at J; junction bases unmatched: 9. The CDR3 extends over 16 amino acids.